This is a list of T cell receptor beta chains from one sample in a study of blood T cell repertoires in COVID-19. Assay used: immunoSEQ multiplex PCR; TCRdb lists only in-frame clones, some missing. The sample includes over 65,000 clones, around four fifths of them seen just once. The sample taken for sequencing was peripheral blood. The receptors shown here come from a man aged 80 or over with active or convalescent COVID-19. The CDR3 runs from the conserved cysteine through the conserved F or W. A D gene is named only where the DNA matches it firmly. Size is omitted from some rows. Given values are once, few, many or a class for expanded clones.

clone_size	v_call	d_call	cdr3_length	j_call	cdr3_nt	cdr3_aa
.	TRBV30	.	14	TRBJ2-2	TGTGCCTGGAACTGGGGGCTAGTCCCCGGGGAGCTGTTTTTT	CAWNWGLVPGELFF
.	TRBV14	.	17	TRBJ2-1	TGTGCCAGCAGCCCATCTGAGGGACTCCAACACTACAATGAGCAGTTCTTC	CASSPSEGLQHYNEQFF
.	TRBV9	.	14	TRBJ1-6	TGTGCCAGCAGCGAGGGGGGAGGGTACTCACCCCTCCACTTT	CASSEGGGYSPLHF
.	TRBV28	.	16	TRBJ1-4	TGTGCCAGCAGTTTCTTTCCCAGGTCAACTAATGAAAAACTGTTTTTT	CASSFFPRSTNEKLFF
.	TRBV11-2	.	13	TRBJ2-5	TGTGCCAGCAGCTCCGACAGACAAGAGACCCAGTACTTC	CASSSDRQETQYF
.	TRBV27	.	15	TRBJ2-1	TGTGCCAGCAGCAGAGACAGGAGCTCCTACAATGAGCAGTTCTTC	CASSRDRSSYNEQFF
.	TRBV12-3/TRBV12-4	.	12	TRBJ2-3	TGTGCCAGCAGGCAGGGAGGAGATACGCAGTATTTT	CASRQGGDTQYF
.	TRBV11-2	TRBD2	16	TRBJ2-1	TGTGCCAGCAGCCTGACTAGCGGGGGGGCACTGGATGAGCAGTTCTTC	CASSLTSGGALDEQFF
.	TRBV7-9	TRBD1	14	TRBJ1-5	TGTGCCAGCAGCTTAGTAGGGGGCGATCAGCCCCAGCATTTT	CASSLVGGDQPQHF
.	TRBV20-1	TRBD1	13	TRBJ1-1	TGCAGTGTTAGTCAGGGGGGGAACACTGAAGCTTTCTTT	CSVSQGGNTEAFF
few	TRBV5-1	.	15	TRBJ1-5	TGCGCCAGCAGCTTGGACGGTGGAGGCAATCAGCCCCAGCATTTT	CASSLDGGGNQPQHF
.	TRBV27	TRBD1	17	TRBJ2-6	TGTGCCAGCAGTCCCCGGACAGGGGGCGCCGGGGCCAACGTCCTGACTTTC	CASSPRTGGAGANVLTF
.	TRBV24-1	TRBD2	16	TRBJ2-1	TGTGCCACCAGTGACCCCGGGCTAGCGGGGTACAATGAGCAGTTCTTC	CATSDPGLAGYNEQFF
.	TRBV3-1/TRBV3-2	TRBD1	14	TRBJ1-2	TGTGCCAGCAGGCATACAGGGGGGGGATATGGCTACACCTTC	CASRHTGGGYGYTF
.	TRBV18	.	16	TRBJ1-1	TGTGCCAGCTCACCATCCTGGCAGGGGCGAAACACTGAAGCTTTCTTT	CASSPSWQGRNTEAFF
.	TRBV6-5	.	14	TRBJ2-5	TGTGCCAGCAGTTATTCGACGGGGGTCGAGACCCAGTACTTC	CASSYSTGVETQYF
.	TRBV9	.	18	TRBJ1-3	TGTGCCAGCAGCGCAACCCAGCTGACTGTTAGCTCTGGAAACACCATATATTTT	CASSATQLTVSSGNTIYF
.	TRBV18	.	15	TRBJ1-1	TGTGCCAGCTCAGCCCGACAGTCTGAGAACACTGAAGCTTTCTTT	CASSARQSENTEAFF
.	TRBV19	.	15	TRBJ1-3	TGTGCCAGTAGTGTCCAGGGCCTCTCTGGAAACACCATATATTTT	CASSVQGLSGNTIYF
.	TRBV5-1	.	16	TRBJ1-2	TGCGCCAGCAGCTTGGATGCCGCCGGGGGTAACTATGGCTACACCTTC	CASSLDAAGGNYGYTF
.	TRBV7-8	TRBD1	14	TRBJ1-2	TGTGCCAGCAGTGCGTCTACAGGGGTTGGTGGCTACACCTTC	CASSASTGVGGYTF
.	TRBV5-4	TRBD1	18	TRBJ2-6	TGTGCCAGCAGCTTGGGGACAGGACTCCTCTCTGGGGCCAACGTCCTGACTTTC	CASSLGTGLLSGANVLTF
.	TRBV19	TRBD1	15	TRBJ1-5	TGTGCCAGTAGTTCTGGGACAGGGGGGTATCAGCCCCAGCATTTT	CASSSGTGGYQPQHF
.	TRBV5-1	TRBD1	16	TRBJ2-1	TGCGCCAGCAGCATAGAACCGGGACAGACCTACAATGAGCAGTTCTTC	CASSIEPGQTYNEQFF
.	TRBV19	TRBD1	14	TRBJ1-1	TGTGCCAGTAGTCTCATGGACAGGGTCACTGAAGCTTTCTTT	CASSLMDRVTEAFF
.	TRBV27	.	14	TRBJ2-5	TGTGCCTCACGGTCCCTCGCTCGGGGAGAGACCCAGTACTTC	CASRSLARGETQYF
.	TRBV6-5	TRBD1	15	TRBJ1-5	TGTGCCAGCAACCCGGACAGGTTTAGCAATCAGCCCCAGCATTTT	CASNPDRFSNQPQHF
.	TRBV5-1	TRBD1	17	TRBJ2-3	TGCGCCAGCAGCACAGGCCACCGGGACAGGGGCACAGATACGCAGTATTTT	CASSTGHRDRGTDTQYF
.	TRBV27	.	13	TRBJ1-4	TGTGCCAGCAGTTTCCAACGGAATGAAAAACTGTTTTTT	CASSFQRNEKLFF
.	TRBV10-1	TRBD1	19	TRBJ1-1	TGCGCCAGCAGTGACCATGGCTGGACAGGGGTTACGAGGGGCACTGAAGCTTTCTTT	CASSDHGWTGVTRGTEAFF
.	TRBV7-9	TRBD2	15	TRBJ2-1	TGTGCCGGCAGAGAAGGACTAGCGGTGTACAATGAGCAGTTCTTC	CAGREGLAVYNEQFF
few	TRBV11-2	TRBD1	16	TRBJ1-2	TGTGCCAGCAGCTTGGGACAGGGGAACATTGGCTATGGCTACACCTTC	CASSLGQGNIGYGYTF
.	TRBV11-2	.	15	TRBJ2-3	TGTGCCAGCAGTTCGCAACGAACGAGTACAGATACGCAGTATTTT	CASSSQRTSTDTQYF
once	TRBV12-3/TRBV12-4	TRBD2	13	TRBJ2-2	TGTGCCGGTTCTTCTAGCGGGGCCGGGGAGCTGTTTTTT	CAGSSSGAGELFF
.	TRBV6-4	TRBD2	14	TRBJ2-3	TGTGCCAGCAGTAAGGAAGCGGGAGAGGATACGCAGTATTTT	CASSKEAGEDTQYF
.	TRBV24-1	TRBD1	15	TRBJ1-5	TGTGCCACCAGTGATCCCGGACAGGGTTTTCAGCCCCAGCATTTT	CATSDPGQGFQPQHF
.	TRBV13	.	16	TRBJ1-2	TGTGCCAGCAGCTTATCCCCGGCGCGGGGGAAGTATGGCTACACCTTC	CASSLSPARGKYGYTF
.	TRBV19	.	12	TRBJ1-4	TGTGCCAGTAGTATGGGGCCCGACGGACTGTTTTTT	CASSMGPDGLFF
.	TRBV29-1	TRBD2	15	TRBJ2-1	TGCAGCGTTGACCCTAGCGGGAGCTCCTACAATGAGCAGTTCTTC	CSVDPSGSSYNEQFF
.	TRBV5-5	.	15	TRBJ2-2	TGTGCCAGCAGCTTGGTCCAGACGAACACCGGGGAGCTGTTTTTT	CASSLVQTNTGELFF
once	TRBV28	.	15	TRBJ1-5	TGTGCCAGCAGTACCCGACTGATTAGCAATCAGCCCCAGCATTTT	CASSTRLISNQPQHF
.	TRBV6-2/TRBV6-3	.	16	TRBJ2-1	TGTGCCAGCAGCCACGGGGTAACTAGCCAACCTTCTTGGGCGTTCTTC	CASSHGVTSQPSWAFF
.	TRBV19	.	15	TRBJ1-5	TGTGCCAGTAGTATACAGGGGTTTGTAAATCAGCCCCAGCATTTT	CASSIQGFVNQPQHF
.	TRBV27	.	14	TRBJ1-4	TGTGCCAGCAAATTCGGCAGGGTTAATGAAAAACTGTTTTTT	CASKFGRVNEKLFF
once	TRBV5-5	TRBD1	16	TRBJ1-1	TGTGCCAGCAGCCCGGGGACAGGGGAAGGGAACACTGAAGCTTTCTTT	CASSPGTGEGNTEAFF
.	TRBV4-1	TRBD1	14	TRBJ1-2	TGCGCCAGCAGCCATGTCATCAGGGGGCAAGGCTACACCTTC	CASSHVIRGQGYTF
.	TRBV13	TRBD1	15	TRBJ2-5	TGTGCCAGCAGCGGCCGGACAGGGGGCACGGAGACCCAGTACTTC	CASSGRTGGTETQYF
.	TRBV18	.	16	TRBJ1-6	TGTGCCAGCTCATCAAGACCCGGGAATCCCAATTCACCCCTCCACTTT	CASSSRPGNPNSPLHF
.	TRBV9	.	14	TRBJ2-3	TGTGCCAGCAGCTTTCAGGGGTTTGCAGATACGCAGTATTTT	CASSFQGFADTQYF
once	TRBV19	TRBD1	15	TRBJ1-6	TGTGCCAGTAGTATAGCCCAGGGGGCCAATTCACCCCTCCACTTT	CASSIAQGANSPLHF
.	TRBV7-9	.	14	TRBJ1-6	TGTGCCAGCAGCTTAGGGACAGTTAATTCACCCCTCCACTTT	CASSLGTVNSPLHF
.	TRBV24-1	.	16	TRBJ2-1	TGTGCCACCAGTGACCAATTAGCGGCCTCCTACAATGAGCAGTTCTTC	CATSDQLAASYNEQFF
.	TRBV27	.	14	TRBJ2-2	TGTGCCAGCTGTAGTGTCGGAGACACCGGGGAGCTGTTTTTT	CASCSVGDTGELFF
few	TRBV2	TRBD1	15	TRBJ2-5	TGTGCCAGCGGACAGGACAGGGGTGTTTGGGAGACCCAGTACTTC	CASGQDRGVWETQYF
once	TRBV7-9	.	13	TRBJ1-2	TGTGCCAGCAGCTACAGGGCTAACTATGGCTACACCTTC	CASSYRANYGYTF
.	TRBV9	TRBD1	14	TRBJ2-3	TGTGCCAGCAGCCCGAGAACAGGGGGCGATACGCAGTATTTT	CASSPRTGGDTQYF
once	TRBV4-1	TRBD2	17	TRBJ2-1	TGCGCCAGCAGCCAAGAAGAGGGGCTAGCGGGATACAATGAGCAGTTCTTC	CASSQEEGLAGYNEQFF
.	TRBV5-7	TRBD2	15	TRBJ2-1	TGTGCCAGCAGCACAGCGGGAGCCCCCGACAATGAGCAGTTCTTC	CASSTAGAPDNEQFF
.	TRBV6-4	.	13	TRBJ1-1	TGTGCCAGCAGTGAAGAGGTGAACACTGAAGCTTTCTTT	CASSEEVNTEAFF
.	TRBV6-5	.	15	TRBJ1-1	TGTGCCAGCAGACCTGAAGGGGGGGTGAACACTGAAGCTTTCTTT	CASRPEGGVNTEAFF